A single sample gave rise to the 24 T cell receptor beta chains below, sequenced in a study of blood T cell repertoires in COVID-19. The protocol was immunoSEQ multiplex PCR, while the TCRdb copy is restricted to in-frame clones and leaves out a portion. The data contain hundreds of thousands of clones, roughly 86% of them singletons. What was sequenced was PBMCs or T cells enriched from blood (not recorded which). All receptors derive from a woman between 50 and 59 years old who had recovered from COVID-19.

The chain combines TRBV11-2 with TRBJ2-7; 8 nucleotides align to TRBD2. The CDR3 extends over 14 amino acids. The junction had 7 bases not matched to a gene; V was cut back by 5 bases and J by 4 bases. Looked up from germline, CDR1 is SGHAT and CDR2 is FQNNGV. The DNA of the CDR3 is TGTGCCAGCAGCGGGCGACTAGCGAATTACGAGCAGTACTTC. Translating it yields CASSGRLANYEQYF.

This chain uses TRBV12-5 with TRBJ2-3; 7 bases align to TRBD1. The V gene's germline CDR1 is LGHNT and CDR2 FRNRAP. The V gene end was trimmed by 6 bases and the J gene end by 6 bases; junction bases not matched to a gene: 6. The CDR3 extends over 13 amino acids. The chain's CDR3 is CASGNRGLDTQYF. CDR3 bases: TGTGCTAGTGGGAACAGGGGTTTGGATACGCAGTATTTT. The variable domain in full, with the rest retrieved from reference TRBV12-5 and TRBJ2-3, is DARVTQTPRHKVTEMGQEVTMRCQPILGHNTVFWYRQTMMQGLELLAYFRNRAPLDDSGMPKDRFSAEMPDATLATLKIQPSEPRDSAVYFCASGNRGLDTQYFGPGTRLTVL.

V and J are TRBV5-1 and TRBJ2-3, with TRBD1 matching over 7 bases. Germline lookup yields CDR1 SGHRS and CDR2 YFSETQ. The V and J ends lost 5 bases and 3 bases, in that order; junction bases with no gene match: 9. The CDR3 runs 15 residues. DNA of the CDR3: TGCGCCAGCAGTTCAAGCCCGGGACAGACAGATACGCAGTATTTT. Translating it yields CASSSSPGQTDTQYF.

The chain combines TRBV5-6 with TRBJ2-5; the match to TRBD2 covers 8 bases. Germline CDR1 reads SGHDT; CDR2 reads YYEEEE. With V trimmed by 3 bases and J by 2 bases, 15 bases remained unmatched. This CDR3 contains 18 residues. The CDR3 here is CASSSFGYSGSWQETQYF. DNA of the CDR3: TGTGCCAGCAGCTCCTTCGGTTACAGCGGGAGCTGGCAAGAGACCCAGTACTTC. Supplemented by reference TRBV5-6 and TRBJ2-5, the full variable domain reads DAGVTQSPTHLIKTRGQQVTLRCSPKSGHDTVSWYQQALGQGPQFIFQYYEEEERQRGNFPDRFSGHQFPNYSSELNVNALLLGDSALYLCASSSFGYSGSWQETQYFGPGTRLLVL.

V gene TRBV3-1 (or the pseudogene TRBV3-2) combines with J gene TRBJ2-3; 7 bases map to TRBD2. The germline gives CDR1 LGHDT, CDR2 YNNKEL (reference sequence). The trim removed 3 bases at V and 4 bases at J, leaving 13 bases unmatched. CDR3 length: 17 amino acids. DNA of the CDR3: TGTGCCAGCAGCCACCCCGGGAGGACCCCTCTCTCAGATACGCAGTATTTT. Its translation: CASSHPGRTPLSDTQYF.

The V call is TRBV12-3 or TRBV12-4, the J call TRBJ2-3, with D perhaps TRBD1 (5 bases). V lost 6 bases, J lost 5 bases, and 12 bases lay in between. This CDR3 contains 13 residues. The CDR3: CASRGQEGDTQYF. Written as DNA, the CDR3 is TGTGCCAGCAGGGGGCAGGAAGGAGATACGCAGTATTTT.

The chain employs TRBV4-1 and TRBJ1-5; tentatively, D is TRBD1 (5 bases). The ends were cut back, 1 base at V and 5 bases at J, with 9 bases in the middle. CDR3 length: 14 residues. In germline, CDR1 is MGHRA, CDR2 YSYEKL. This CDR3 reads CASSQAGYDQPQHF. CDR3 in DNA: TGCGCCAGCAGCCAAGCAGGGTACGATCAGCCCCAGCATTTT.

This CDR3 is CAGKQGAGEQYF. CDR3 DNA: TGTGCCGGGAAGCAGGGGGCCGGCGAGCAGTACTTC. The rearrangement joins TRBV30 to TRBJ2-7; 8 bases align to TRBD1. This CDR3 is 12 amino acids long. The V gene's germline CDR1 is GTSNPN and CDR2 SVGIG (reference sequence). J was trimmed by 6 bases and V by 8 bases; bases with no gene match: 9.

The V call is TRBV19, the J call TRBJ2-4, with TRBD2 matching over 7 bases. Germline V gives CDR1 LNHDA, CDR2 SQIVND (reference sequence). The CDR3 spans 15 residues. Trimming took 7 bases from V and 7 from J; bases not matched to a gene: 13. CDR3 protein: CASNPIGGSGNIQYF. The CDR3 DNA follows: TGTGCCAGTAATCCCATCGGCGGGAGTGGTAACATTCAGTACTTC.

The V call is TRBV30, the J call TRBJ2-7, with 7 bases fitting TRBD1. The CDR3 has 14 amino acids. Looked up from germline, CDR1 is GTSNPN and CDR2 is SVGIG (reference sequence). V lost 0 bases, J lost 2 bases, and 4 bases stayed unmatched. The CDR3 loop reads CAWSVRQGTYEQYF. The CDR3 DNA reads TGTGCCTGGAGTGTAAGACAGGGTACCTACGAGCAGTACTTC.

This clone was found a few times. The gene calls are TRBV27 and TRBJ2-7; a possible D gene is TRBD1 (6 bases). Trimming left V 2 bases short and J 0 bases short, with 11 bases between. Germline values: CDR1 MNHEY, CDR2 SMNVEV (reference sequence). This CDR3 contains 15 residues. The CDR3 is CASSLMDSSSYEQYF. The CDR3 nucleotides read TGTGCCAGCAGTTTAATGGACAGTAGCTCCTACGAGCAGTACTTC.

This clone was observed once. The CDR3 bases are TGTGCCAGCAGGCTTAAGGGACAGGCCTACGAGCAGTACTTC. It specifies CASRLKGQAYEQYF. The chain recombines TRBV28 with TRBJ2-7; 8 bases are shared with TRBD1. CDR3 length: 14 amino acids. CDR1 is MDHEN, CDR2 SYDVKM, per germline. The V gene end was trimmed by 6 bases and the J gene end by 2 bases; junction bases not matched to a gene: 6.

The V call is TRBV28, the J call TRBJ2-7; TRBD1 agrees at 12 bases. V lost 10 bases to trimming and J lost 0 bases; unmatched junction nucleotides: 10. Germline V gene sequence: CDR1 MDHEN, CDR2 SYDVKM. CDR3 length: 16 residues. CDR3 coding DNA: TGTGCCACCCCGGGACAGGGGGCGATTTTCTCCTACGAGCAGTACTTC. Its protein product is CATPGQGAIFSYEQYF.

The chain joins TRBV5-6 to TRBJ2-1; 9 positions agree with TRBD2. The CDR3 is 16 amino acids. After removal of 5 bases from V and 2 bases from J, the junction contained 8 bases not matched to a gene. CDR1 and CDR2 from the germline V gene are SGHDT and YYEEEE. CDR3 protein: CASRWASGTTYNEQFF. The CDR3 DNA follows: TGTGCCAGCAGATGGGCTAGCGGGACCACCTACAATGAGCAGTTCTTC.

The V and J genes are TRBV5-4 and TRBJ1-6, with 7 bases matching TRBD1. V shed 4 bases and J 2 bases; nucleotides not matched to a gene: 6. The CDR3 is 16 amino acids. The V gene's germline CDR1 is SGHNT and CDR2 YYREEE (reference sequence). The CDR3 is CASSLGTGAYNSPLHF. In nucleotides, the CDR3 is TGTGCCAGCAGCCTAGGAACAGGGGCCTATAATTCACCCCTCCACTTT. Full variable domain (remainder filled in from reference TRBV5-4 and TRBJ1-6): ETGVTQSPTHLIKTRGQQVTLRCSSQSGHNTVSWYQQALGQGPQFIFQYYREEENGRGNFPPRFSGLQFPNYSSELNVNALELDDSALYLCASSLGTGAYNSPLHFGNGTRLTVT.

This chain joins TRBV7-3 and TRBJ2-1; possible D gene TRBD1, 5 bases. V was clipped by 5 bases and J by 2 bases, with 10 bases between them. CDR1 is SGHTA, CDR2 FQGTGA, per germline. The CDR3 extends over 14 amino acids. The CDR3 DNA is TGTGCCAGCAGCCCAACGACAGCCTACAATGAGCAGTTCTTC. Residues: CASSPTTAYNEQFF.

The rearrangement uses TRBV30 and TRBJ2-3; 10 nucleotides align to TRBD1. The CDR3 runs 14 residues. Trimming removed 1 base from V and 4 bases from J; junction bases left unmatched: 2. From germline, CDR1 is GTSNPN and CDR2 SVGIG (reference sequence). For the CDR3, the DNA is TGTGCCTGGAGTGGAGGACAGGGGGCAGATACGCAGTATTTT. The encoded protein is CAWSGGQGADTQYF.

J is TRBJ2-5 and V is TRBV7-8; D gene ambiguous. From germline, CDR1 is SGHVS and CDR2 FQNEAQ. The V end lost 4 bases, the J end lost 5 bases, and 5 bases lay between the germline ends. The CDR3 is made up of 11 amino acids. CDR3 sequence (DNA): TGTGCCAGCAGCTATGCGGAGACCCAGTACTTC. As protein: CASSYAETQYF.

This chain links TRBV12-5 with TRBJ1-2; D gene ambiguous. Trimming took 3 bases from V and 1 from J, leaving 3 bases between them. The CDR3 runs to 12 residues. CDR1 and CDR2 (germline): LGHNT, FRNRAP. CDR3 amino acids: CASGFHNYGYTF. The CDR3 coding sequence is TGTGCTAGTGGTTTCCATAACTATGGCTACACCTTC.

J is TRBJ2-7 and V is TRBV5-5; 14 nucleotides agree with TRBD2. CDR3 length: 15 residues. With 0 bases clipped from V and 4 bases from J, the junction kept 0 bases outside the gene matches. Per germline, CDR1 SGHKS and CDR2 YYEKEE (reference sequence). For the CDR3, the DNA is TGTGCCAGCAGCTTGGGACTAGCGGGAGGGTACGAGCAGTACTTC. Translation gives CASSLGLAGGYEQYF. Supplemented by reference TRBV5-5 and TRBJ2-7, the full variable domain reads DAGVTQSPTHLIKTRGQQVTLRCSPISGHKSVSWYQQVLGQGPQFIFQYYEKEERGRGNFPDRFSARQFPNYSSELNVNALLLGDSALYLCASSLGLAGGYEQYFGPGTRLTVT.

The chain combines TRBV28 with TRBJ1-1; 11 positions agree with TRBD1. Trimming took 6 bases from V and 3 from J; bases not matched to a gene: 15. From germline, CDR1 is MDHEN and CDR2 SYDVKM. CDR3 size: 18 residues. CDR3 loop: CASSQDPGTGGVYTEAFF. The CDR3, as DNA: TGTGCCAGCAGCCAGGATCCCGGGACAGGGGGAGTTTACACTGAAGCTTTCTTT.

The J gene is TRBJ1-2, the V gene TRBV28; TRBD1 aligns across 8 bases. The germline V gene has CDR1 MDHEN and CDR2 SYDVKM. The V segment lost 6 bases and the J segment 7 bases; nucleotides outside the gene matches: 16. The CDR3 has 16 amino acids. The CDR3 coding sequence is TGTGCCAGCAGGCGCCCGGGACAGGCGCTTTTGGGTGGCTACACCTTC. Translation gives CASRRPGQALLGGYTF.

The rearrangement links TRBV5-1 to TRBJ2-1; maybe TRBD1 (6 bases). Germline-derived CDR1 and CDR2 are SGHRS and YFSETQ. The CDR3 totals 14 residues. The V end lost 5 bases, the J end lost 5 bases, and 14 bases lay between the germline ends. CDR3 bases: TGCGCCAGCAGGCGAAGACAGGAGAACAATGAGCAGTTCTTC. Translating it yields CASRRRQENNEQFF.

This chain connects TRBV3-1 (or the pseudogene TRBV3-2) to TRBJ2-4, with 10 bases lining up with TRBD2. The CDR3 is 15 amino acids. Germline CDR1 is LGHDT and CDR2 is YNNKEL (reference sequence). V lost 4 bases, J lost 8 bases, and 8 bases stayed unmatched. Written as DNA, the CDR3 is TGTGCCAGCAGCCCCAGAGGAGCGGGAGGGCACATTCAGTACTTC. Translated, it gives CASSPRGAGGHIQYF.